A single sample is the source of the 28 T cell receptor beta chains below, sequenced in a study of blood T cell repertoires in COVID-19. The method was immunoSEQ multiplex PCR; TCRdb's version includes in-frame clones alone and lacks a portion of them. The sample consists of 300,000 to 400,000 clones, around nine tenths of them appearing once. The source material was PBMCs or T cells enriched from blood (not recorded which). The receptors stem from a woman aged 18-30 years who had recovered from COVID-19.

This chain connects TRBV2 to TRBJ1-1, with D uncertain. V was clipped by 1 base and J by 0 bases, with 12 bases between them. Germline lookup yields CDR1 SNHLY and CDR2 FYNNEI. The CDR3 extends over 16 amino acids. The CDR3 spells CASSEVADPLNTEAFF. The CDR3 bases are TGTGCCAGCAGTGAAGTGGCAGATCCCCTGAACACTGAAGCTTTCTTT.

The V gene is TRBV2, the J gene TRBJ2-3; 8 bases are a match to TRBD2. V dropped 3 bases and J dropped 1; count of bases not matched to a gene: 3. Germline V gene lookup returns CDR1 SNHLY and CDR2 FYNNEI. The CDR3 totals 15 residues. The CDR3 DNA reads TGTGCCAGCAGTGACAGACTAGCGCGCACAGATACGCAGTATTTT. Encoded protein: CASSDRLARTDTQYF. Combining the CDR3 with reference TRBV2 and TRBJ2-3 gives the whole variable domain EPEVTQTPSHQVTQMGQEVILRCVPISNHLYFYWYRQILGQKVEFLVSFYNNEISEKSEIFDDQFSVERPDGSNFTLKIRSTKLEDSAMYFCASSDRLARTDTQYFGPGTRLTVL.

V and J are TRBV18 and TRBJ2-4; perhaps TRBD2 as D (5 bases). Germline V gene lookup returns CDR1 KGHSH and CDR2 LQKENI. V shed 6 bases and J shed 6 bases, with 18 bases lying between them. The CDR3 loop spans 15 amino acids. CDR3 in amino acids: CASSQTGEVINIQYF. CDR3 DNA sequence: TGTGCCAGCTCCCAGACCGGGGAAGTTATAAACATTCAGTACTTC.

A single count supports this clone. The CDR3 DNA follows: TGTGCCAGCAGCCAAGTCATAGGGGCCGAGCAGTACTTC. It specifies CASSQVIGAEQYF. The rearrangement joins TRBV3-1 (or the pseudogene TRBV3-2) to TRBJ2-7, with a weak D call TRBD1 (5 bases). V was trimmed by 1 base and J by 6 bases, leaving 10 bases between them. Looked up from germline, CDR1 is LGHDT and CDR2 is YNNKEL (reference sequence). The CDR3 is 13 amino acids.

The chain employs TRBV5-4 and TRBJ2-7; 9 nucleotides align to TRBD2. This CDR3 comprises 15 residues. Germline assignment: CDR1 SGHNT and CDR2 YYREEE (reference sequence). The J segment lost 2 bases and the V segment lost 4 bases, leaving 7 bases of the junction unmatched. The CDR3 here is CASSPSGGTPYEQYF. The CDR3 DNA reads as TGTGCCAGCAGCCCAAGCGGGGGGACCCCCTACGAGCAGTACTTC.

The chain uses TRBV7-2 and TRBJ1-5; tentatively, D is TRBD1 (6 bases). V was trimmed by 5 bases and J by 5 bases, leaving 19 bases between them. Per the germline V gene, CDR1 is SGHTA and CDR2 is FQGNSA. The CDR3 has 16 amino acids. CDR3 in amino acids: CASSQAGTRGHQPQHF. The CDR3 DNA sequence: TGTGCCAGCAGCCAAGCGGGGACCCGGGGGCATCAGCCCCAGCATTTT. Full variable domain (outside the CDR3, taken from reference TRBV7-2 and TRBJ1-5): GAGVSQSPSNKVTEKGKDVELRCDPISGHTALYWYRQSLGQGLEFLIYFQGNSAPDKSGLPSDRFSAERTGGSVSTLTIQRTQQEDSAVYLCASSQAGTRGHQPQHFGDGTRLSIL.

The V call is TRBV5-1, the J call TRBJ1-4, with D maybe TRBD1 (5 bases). This CDR3 is built from 14 residues. The germline V gene encodes CDR1 SGHRS and CDR2 YFSETQ. V was shortened by 5 bases and J by 1 base, with 9 bases between the two germline ends. CDR3 protein: CASSPGGTNEKLFF. The CDR3 DNA is TGCGCCAGCAGTCCCGGGGGAACTAATGAAAAACTGTTTTTT.

CDR3 sequence: CASSQKIPGSSRNEQFF. The CDR3 DNA sequence: TGTGCCAGCAGTCAAAAGATCCCAGGGTCGAGTAGAAATGAGCAGTTCTTC. This chain connects TRBV7-9 to TRBJ2-1; D is perhaps TRBD1 (5 bases). Germline V CDR1 and CDR2: SEHNR, FQNEAQ (reference sequence). The CDR3 consists of 17 residues. V was clipped by 6 bases and J by 7 bases, with 25 bases between them.

This chain uses TRBV7-3 with TRBJ2-3, with TRBD2 identical over 7 bases. The CDR3 consists of 14 residues. The germline CDR1 and CDR2 sequences are SGHTA and FQGTGA. The V and J ends lost 5 bases and 6 bases, in that order; junction bases with no gene match: 8. In nucleotides, the CDR3 is TGTGCCAGCAGCCCCGGGACTACCTTTGATACGCAGTATTTT. Protein sequence: CASSPGTTFDTQYF.

This chain joins TRBV4-1 and TRBJ2-1; 9 positions match TRBD2. Germline loops: CDR1 MGHRA, CDR2 YSYEKL. This CDR3 has 17 residues. V lost 0 bases, J lost 8 bases, and 11 bases stayed unmatched. The CDR3 is CASSQDPSGNTVDEQFF. CDR3 nucleotides: TGCGCCAGCAGCCAAGATCCTAGCGGGAACACGGTGGATGAGCAGTTCTTC.

This chain connects TRBV7-9 to TRBJ1-3; TRBD1 matches 9 bases. With V trimmed by 5 bases and J by 1 base, 3 bases remained unmatched. The CDR3 is made up of 15 amino acids. The V gene's germline CDR1 is SEHNR and CDR2 FQNEAQ (reference sequence). CDR3 amino acids: CASSLDRGSGNTIYF. CDR3 DNA: TGTGCCAGCAGCCTGGACAGGGGATCTGGAAACACCATATATTTT.

This rearrangement joins TRBV5-1 to TRBJ2-7; maybe TRBD1 (5 bases). The CDR3 spans 13 residues. V was trimmed by 4 bases and J by 4 bases, leaving 12 bases between them. Looked up from germline, CDR1 is SGHRS and CDR2 is YFSETQ. The CDR3 DNA is TGCGCCAGCAGCCCTGGACACCCTTACGAGCAGTACTTC. This gives the protein CASSPGHPYEQYF.

The rearrangement links TRBV3-1 (or the pseudogene TRBV3-2) to TRBJ2-2; TRBD1 matches at 9 bases. Germline V lookup: CDR1 LGHDT, CDR2 YNNKEL (reference sequence). With 4 bases clipped from V and 1 base from J, the junction kept 1 base outside the gene matches. CDR3 size: 15 residues. The DNA of the CDR3 is TGTGCCAGCAGCCGGGACAGGGTGAACACCGGGGAGCTGTTTTTT. It specifies CASSRDRVNTGELFF.

This chain uses TRBV20-1 with TRBJ1-1; D gene uncertain. The germline V gene has CDR1 DFQATT and CDR2 SNEGSKA (reference sequence). The V end was cut by 7 bases, the J end by 4 bases, with 10 bases between. This CDR3 has 11 residues. This chain's CDR3 is CSVSGTTEAFF. Here the CDR3 DNA reads TGCAGTGTCTCGGGTACCACTGAAGCTTTCTTT.

J is TRBJ2-7 and V is TRBV29-1; 9 bases fit TRBD1. CDR3 length equals 17 residues. J gave up 2 bases and V 3 bases, and 14 bases lay outside the gene matches. Germline V gene sequence: CDR1 SQVTM, CDR2 ANQGSEA. CDR3 sequence: CSVEGTGPRGMTYEQYF. The CDR3 DNA follows: TGCAGCGTTGAGGGGACAGGGCCGAGAGGGATGACCTACGAGCAGTACTTC.

The J gene is TRBJ1-1, the V gene TRBV19; D perhaps matches TRBD1 (5 bases). Between the trimmed V and J ends, which lost 2 bases and 9 bases, there was a span of 10 bases. CDR3 length: 12 residues. The germline CDR1 and CDR2 sequences are LNHDA and SQIVND (reference sequence). CDR3 loop: CASSITPDKAFF. CDR3 in DNA: TGTGCCAGTAGTATAACTCCGGACAAAGCTTTCTTT.

The chain recombines TRBV30 with TRBJ2-1; 10 bases fit TRBD1. Germline-derived CDR1 and CDR2 are GTSNPN and SVGIG (reference sequence). Losses at the gene ends were 2 bases for V and 4 bases for J; bases not matched to a gene: 5. The CDR3 runs 15 residues. The DNA of the CDR3 is TGTGCCTGGAGTTTTCCGGGACAGGGGTACAATGAGCAGTTCTTC. Translation: CAWSFPGQGYNEQFF.

In DNA form, the CDR3 reads TGCGCCAGCAGCTTGGCTCCGAACACCGGGGAGCTGTTTTTT. Its translation: CASSLAPNTGELFF. This chain connects TRBV5-1 to TRBJ2-2; no clear D gene. CDR3 size: 14 residues. Germline CDR1 and CDR2: SGHRS and YFSETQ. V dropped 0 bases and J dropped 0 bases, with 3 bases sitting between them.

On this clone: The sample holds other DNA sequences that translate to the same CDR3. The chain employs TRBV27 and TRBJ2-2; tentative D call: TRBD1 (6 bases). The CDR3 sequence is 13 residues long. V lost 3 bases and J lost 5, with 7 bases in between. Germline V lookup: CDR1 MNHEY, CDR2 SMNVEV (reference sequence). As DNA, the CDR3 is TGTGCCAGCAGTTTCAGGGGAACCGGGGAGCTGTTTTTT. Residues: CASSFRGTGELFF.

The chain has TRBV3-1 (or the pseudogene TRBV3-2) and TRBJ2-1; 8 bases are a match to TRBD2. Germline-derived CDR1 and CDR2 are LGHDT and YNNKEL (reference sequence). J lost 7 bases, V lost 1 base, and 9 bases had no gene match. The CDR3 consists of 16 residues. This CDR3 reads CASSQGPGLVSNEQFF. As DNA, the CDR3 is TGTGCCAGCAGCCAAGGCCCGGGACTAGTCTCGAATGAGCAGTTCTTC.

The gene calls are TRBV6-5 and TRBJ2-5, with D perhaps matching TRBD2 (5 bases). The CDR3 loop spans 12 amino acids. Germline V gives CDR1 MNHEY, CDR2 SVGAGI. The V end was cut by 8 bases, the J end by 4 bases, with 11 bases between. This CDR3 reads CASGLLGETQYF. The CDR3 DNA is TGTGCCAGCGGACTCCTCGGAGAGACCCAGTACTTC.

The chain joins TRBV2 to TRBJ2-7; 7 positions match TRBD1. This CDR3 has 13 amino acids. Trimming removed 6 bases from V and 3 bases from J; junction bases left unmatched: 5. CDR1 and CDR2 from the germline V gene are SNHLY and FYNNEI. The CDR3 region is CASSLTGDYEQYF. For the CDR3, the DNA is TGTGCCAGCAGCCTCACAGGGGACTACGAGCAGTACTTC.

The V and J genes are TRBV7-9 and TRBJ1-6, with D perhaps TRBD1 (5 bases). This CDR3 is built from 14 residues. V lost 2 bases, J lost 8 bases, and 10 bases lay in between. Germline V gene lookup returns CDR1 SEHNR and CDR2 FQNEAQ (reference sequence). In nucleotides, the CDR3 is TGTGCCAGCAGCTTAAAGGGGTTGGATTCACCCCTCCACTTT. Translating it yields CASSLKGLDSPLHF.

This chain uses TRBV15 with TRBJ2-6; 7 positions match TRBD1. CDR3 length: 17 residues. CDR1 is LNHNV and CDR2 is YYDKDF in the germline V gene (reference sequence). With 5 bases clipped from V and 2 bases from J, the junction kept 9 bases outside the gene matches. CDR3 nucleotides: TGTGCCACCAGCCGCAAGGGGGCAGGGGCTGGGGCCAACGTCCTGACTTTC. Amino acids: CATSRKGAGAGANVLTF.

The chain carries TRBV7-9 and TRBJ2-7, with 8 bases fitting TRBD1. CDR3 length equals 15 residues. The V gene's germline CDR1 is SEHNR and CDR2 FQNEAQ (reference sequence). V lost 4 bases to trimming and J lost 6 bases; unmatched junction nucleotides: 11. This CDR3 reads CASSSYGGQAFEQYF. CDR3 DNA sequence: TGTGCCAGCAGCTCGTACGGGGGACAGGCTTTCGAGCAGTACTTC.

The chain combines TRBV11-3 with TRBJ2-1; TRBD1 matches 8 bases. Germline V gene lookup returns CDR1 SGHNT and CDR2 YENEEA. Trimming at V came to 2 bases and at J to 5 bases, leaving 5 bases not matched to a gene. CDR3 length equals 15 residues. The CDR3 spells CASSLSGTGNNEQFF. CDR3 sequence (DNA): TGTGCCAGCAGCTTATCTGGGACAGGAAACAATGAGCAGTTCTTC.

The chain recombines TRBV15 with TRBJ1-2; 12 bases match TRBD1. This CDR3 is built from 15 residues. V gave up 5 bases and J gave up 8 bases; unmatched junction bases: 9. Germline V lookup: CDR1 LNHNV, CDR2 YYDKDF (reference sequence). CDR3 in amino acids: CATSPPGQGASGYTF. In DNA, the CDR3 is TGTGCCACCAGCCCTCCGGGACAGGGGGCCTCGGGCTACACCTTC. Combining the CDR3 with reference TRBV15 and TRBJ1-2 gives the whole variable domain DAMVIQNPRYQVTQFGKPVTLSCSQTLNHNVMYWYQQKSSQAPKLLFHYYDKDFNNEADTPDNFQSRRPNTSFCFLDIRSPGLGDTAMYLCATSPPGQGASGYTFGSGTRLTVV.

This clone was observed a few times. This chain links TRBV9 with TRBJ1-5, with TRBD1 identical over 8 bases. The CDR3 totals 16 residues. CDR1 and CDR2 (germline): SGDLS, YYNGEE. Trimming removed 4 bases from V and 4 bases from J; junction bases left unmatched: 10. This CDR3 is CASSPTGDSTNQPQHF. The CDR3, as DNA: TGTGCCAGCAGCCCGACAGGGGACAGCACAAATCAGCCCCAGCATTTT. Based on the CDR3 plus reference TRBV9 and TRBJ1-5, the full variable domain is DSGVTQTPKHLITATGQRVTLRCSPRSGDLSVYWYQQSLDQGLQFLIQYYNGEERAKGNILERFSAQQFPDLHSELNLSSLELGDSALYFCASSPTGDSTNQPQHFGDGTRLSIL.